These 20 T cell receptor beta chains came from one sample sequenced in a study of the immune and genomic landscape of osteosarcoma. Assay used: immunoSEQ multiplex PCR; TCRdb lists only in-frame clones, some missing. The table lists some 410 clones, roughly 80% of them singletons, with 16% in the top ten. Sequenced sample: metastatic tumor tissue from the lung. The origin of the receptors is a man between 18 and 29 years old with osteosarcoma.

The rearrangement uses TRBV19 and TRBJ2-7, with 8 bases matching TRBD1. V shed 0 bases, J shed 2 bases, and the junction held 6 bases outside the gene matches. Germline V gene data show CDR1 as LNHDA and CDR2 as SQIVND (reference sequence). The CDR3 sequence is 16 residues long. In DNA form, the CDR3 reads TGTGCCAGTAGTATAGAGGGGCAGGGGGCAACCTACGAGCAGTACTTC. This sequence encodes CASSIEGQGATYEQYF.

Here the CDR3 DNA reads TGTGCCAGCAGCGGAGCTCGGATCGACTATGGCTACACCTTC. The encoded protein is CASSGARIDYGYTF. The chain uses TRBV7-8 and TRBJ1-2; D gene uncertain. Germline-derived CDR1 and CDR2 are SGHVS and FQNEAQ. The CDR3 is made up of 14 amino acids. V lost 5 bases and J lost 3, with 13 bases in between.

The V and J genes are TRBV5-6 and TRBJ2-1; 11 nucleotides line up with TRBD2. The J segment lost 7 bases and the V segment lost 2 bases, leaving 11 bases of the junction unmatched. From germline, CDR1 is SGHDT and CDR2 YYEEEE. The CDR3 spans 17 residues. In nucleotides, the CDR3 is TGTGCCAGCAGCTTTAGCGGGGGGGCCCCCCCGGTGAATGAGCAGTTCTTC. As protein: CASSFSGGAPPVNEQFF.

This clone was seen a handful of times. The chain carries TRBV20-1 and TRBJ1-1; TRBD1 is a possible D gene (5 bases). The CDR3 totals 10 residues. Germline V gene data show CDR1 as DFQATT and CDR2 as SNEGSKA (reference sequence). V was clipped by 3 bases and J by 9 bases, with 8 bases between them. The CDR3 is CSARMGQAFF. The CDR3 coding sequence is TGCAGTGCTAGGATGGGGCAAGCTTTCTTT.

The table lists this clone with a few counts. The chain joins TRBV6-5 to TRBJ1-5; unclear D gene. CDR3 length: 14 amino acids. Germline assignment: CDR1 MNHEY and CDR2 SVGAGI. Trimming took 5 bases from V and 7 from J, leaving 15 bases between them. The CDR3 sequence: CASSLGETGQPQHF. DNA for the CDR3: TGTGCCAGCAGTCTCGGGGAAACGGGGCAGCCCCAGCATTTT.

The V gene is TRBV19, the J gene TRBJ2-7; possible D gene TRBD2, 5 bases. The CDR3 covers 13 residues. Trimming removed 5 bases at V and 4 bases at J, with 12 bases between. Germline assignment: CDR1 LNHDA and CDR2 SQIVND (reference sequence). In DNA form, the CDR3 reads TGTGCCAGTAGTGCCTCGGAGGCGTACGAGCAGTACTTC. This gives the protein CASSASEAYEQYF.

This clone was seen just once. This rearrangement joins TRBV30 to TRBJ2-1; D tentatively reads TRBD1 or TRBD2 (6 bases each). The CDR3 is 20 amino acids. The germline CDR1 and CDR2 sequences are GTSNPN and SVGIG (reference sequence). Trimming cost V 5 bases and J 0 bases, with 29 bases left between them. CDR3 DNA: TGTGCCTGGGGGGCGATAGGGGGAGGCCCCTTAAGAAGCTCCTACAATGAGCAGTTCTTC. Translation: CAWGAIGGGPLRSSYNEQFF. The complete variable domain, with remaining parts taken from reference TRBV30 and TRBJ2-1, reads SQTIHQWPATLVQPVGSPLSLECTVEGTSNPNLYWYRQAAGRGLQLLFYSVGIGQISSEVPQNLSASRPQDRQFILSSKKLLLSDSGFYLCAWGAIGGGPLRSSYNEQFFGPGTRLTVL.

This chain connects TRBV19 to TRBJ1-3; no reliable D call. Germline CDR1 reads LNHDA; CDR2 reads SQIVND (reference sequence). There are 13 residues in the CDR3. V dropped 8 bases and J dropped 1 base, with 9 bases sitting between them. CDR3: CASLAGSGNTIYF. In DNA, the CDR3 is TGTGCCAGTCTCGCGGGGTCTGGAAACACCATATATTTT.

The V gene is TRBV19, the J gene TRBJ1-5; D gene ambiguous. V was trimmed by 3 bases and J by 6 bases, leaving 9 bases between them. CDR1 is LNHDA and CDR2 is SQIVND in the germline V gene (reference sequence). CDR3 length: 13 amino acids. CDR3 loop: CASSIHEGQPQHF. Written as DNA, the CDR3 is TGTGCCAGTAGTATCCATGAGGGTCAGCCCCAGCATTTT. The full variable domain, its missing parts supplied by reference TRBV19 and TRBJ1-5, is DGGITQSPKYLFRKEGQNVTLSCEQNLNHDAMYWYRQDPGQGLRLIYYSQIVNDFQKGDIAEGYSVSREKKESFPLTVTSAQKNPTAFYLCASSIHEGQPQHFGDGTRLSIL.

As DNA, the CDR3 is TGTGCCAGCAGCCCCAGGGGGCAGTCCTACGAGCAGTACTTC. Residues: CASSPRGQSYEQYF. The genes are TRBV14 and TRBJ2-7; 8 nucleotides agree with TRBD1. The germline CDR1 and CDR2 sequences are SGHDN and FVKESK. The V gene end was trimmed by 4 bases and the J gene end by 1 base; junction bases not matched to a gene: 3. This CDR3 is built from 14 residues.

This clone was observed once. This chain joins TRBV28 and TRBJ1-2; D remains unclear. Germline lookup yields CDR1 MDHEN and CDR2 SYDVKM. V was trimmed by 5 bases and J by 4 bases, leaving 11 bases between them. The CDR3 loop spans 13 amino acids. The CDR3 nucleotides are TGTGCCAGCAGTACCGCGTCTCGCTATGGCTACACCTTC. Translation gives CASSTASRYGYTF.

About this clone: This CDR3 is also generated by other DNA sequences in the sample. V is TRBV28 and J is TRBJ2-2; D is perhaps TRBD1 (6 bases). CDR1 and CDR2 (germline): MDHEN, SYDVKM. V was cut by 6 bases and J by 2 bases, with 7 bases left in between. The CDR3 loop spans 13 amino acids. The CDR3 region is CASRTGNTGELFF. DNA of the CDR3: TGTGCCAGCAGGACAGGAAACACCGGGGAGCTGTTTTTT.

V and J are TRBV2 and TRBJ1-4; unclear D gene. Per germline, CDR1 SNHLY and CDR2 FYNNEI. The CDR3 runs to 14 residues. V dropped 6 bases and J dropped 7 bases, with 15 bases sitting between them. CDR3 residues: CASRTGHAPEKLFF. The DNA of the CDR3 is TGTGCCAGCAGAACGGGTCACGCGCCTGAAAAACTGTTTTTT.

This sequence joins TRBV4-1 and TRBJ2-3; no firm D call. V lost 1 base, J lost 2 bases, and 10 bases lay in between. The germline V gene has CDR1 MGHRA and CDR2 YSYEKL. The CDR3 consists of 15 residues. The DNA for the CDR3 is TGCGCCAGCAGCCAAGTAGGGCAGACCACAGATACGCAGTATTTT. Translation gives CASSQVGQTTDTQYF.

The V gene is TRBV7-9, the J gene TRBJ2-3, with 10 bases aligning to TRBD2. The trim removed 2 bases at V and 3 bases at J, leaving 2 bases unmatched. Per germline, CDR1 SEHNR and CDR2 FQNEAQ (reference sequence). The CDR3 runs 15 residues. The CDR3 DNA is TGTGCCAGCAGCTTAACTAGCGGGGAGACAGATACGCAGTATTTT. It yields the protein CASSLTSGETDTQYF.

This clone was recorded a few times. The V and J genes are TRBV6-6 and TRBJ2-1, with TRBD2 identical over 15 bases. V lost 4 bases, J lost 12 bases, and 7 bases stayed unmatched. The CDR3 covers 15 residues. CDR1 MNHNY and CDR2 SVGAGI come from the germline V gene (reference sequence). DNA for the CDR3: TGTGCCAGCAGTTCACCGGGACTAGCGGGAGGCGGGCAGTTCTTC. Amino acids: CASSSPGLAGGGQFF.

Details on this clone: Other DNA sequences in the sample encode the same CDR3. This rearrangement joins TRBV7-2 to TRBJ2-1; 10 nucleotides line up with TRBD2. The CDR3 totals 15 residues. V gave up 3 bases and J gave up 4 bases; unmatched junction bases: 3. Germline CDR1 and CDR2: SGHTA and FQGNSA. DNA of the CDR3: TGTGCCAGCAGCTTGACTAGCGGGCGGTACAATGAGCAGTTCTTC. Protein: CASSLTSGRYNEQFF.

This chain connects TRBV7-8 to TRBJ1-6; D unresolved. The CDR3 has 18 residues. The germline V and J ends were trimmed by 5 bases and 0 bases, with 17 bases remaining between them. Germline V gene data show CDR1 as SGHVS and CDR2 as FQNEAQ. CDR3 coding DNA: TGTGCCAGCAGCGTTAGCGTGGATGCTAGCTCCTATAATTCACCCCTCCACTTT. This encodes CASSVSVDASSYNSPLHF.

The CDR3 DNA reads TGTGCCAGCAGCCCTCTCGTCGCGGGGGGGGGCGGAGGCTACACCTTC. It yields the protein CASSPLVAGGGGGYTF. The chain couples TRBV9 to TRBJ1-2; maybe TRBD1 (6 bases). Trimming stripped 4 bases from V and 8 bases from J, with 24 bases between. The CDR3 loop spans 16 amino acids. Germline V lookup: CDR1 SGDLS, CDR2 YYNGEE.

A few counts support this clone. The chain joins TRBV30 to TRBJ1-1; D unresolved. V shed 5 bases and J shed 2 bases, with 12 bases lying between them. The germline V gene has CDR1 GTSNPN and CDR2 SVGIG (reference sequence). The CDR3 contains 13 residues. Here the CDR3 reads CAWDGRPNTEAFF. The CDR3 nucleotides are TGTGCCTGGGATGGGCGCCCAAACACTGAAGCTTTCTTT.